The 9 T cell receptor beta chains below all came from one sample that was sequenced in a study of shared clonotypes between healthy human individuals. Measured with immunoSEQ multiplex PCR; TCRdb has only the in-frame clones, and not every one. The table records about 1.1 million clones, 70% to 85% of them present only once. The sequenced material came from memory CD4+ T cells from PBMCs. The subset here: CD45RA-negative fraction. These receptors were taken from a man aged 18 to 29 in good health. Some clones in this sample may be carry-over from other donors' samples.

The rearrangement links TRBV5-1 to TRBJ2-5, with 7 bases lining up with TRBD2. CDR1 and CDR2 (germline): SGHRS, YFSETQ. V shed 4 bases, J shed 4 bases, and the junction held 16 bases outside the gene matches. The CDR3 loop spans 17 amino acids. The CDR3, as DNA: TGCGCCAGCAGCCCCACGGCGGGAGCGCCAGCAGCAGAGACCCAGTACTTC. This codes for CASSPTAGAPAAETQYF.

This clone has a single count. The identical CDR3 is also encoded by other nucleotide sequences in the sample. The gene calls are TRBV5-1 and TRBJ2-1, with 7 bases matching TRBD1. The CDR3 loop spans 13 amino acids. With V trimmed by 4 bases and J by 6 bases, 4 bases remained unmatched. The germline V gene encodes CDR1 SGHRS and CDR2 YFSETQ. This CDR3 reads CASSLGQINEQFF. CDR3 sequence (DNA): TGCGCCAGCAGCCTGGGACAGATCAATGAGCAGTTCTTC.

The chain joins TRBV7-3 to TRBJ1-1; D ambiguous. The CDR3 is 15 amino acids. The V end lost 2 bases, the J end lost 4 bases, and 14 bases lay between the germline ends. CDR1 is SGHTA, CDR2 FQGTGA, per germline. The CDR3 nucleotides read TGTGCCAGCAGCTTAGGTAGGGCGAGGAGCACTGAAGCTTTCTTT. Its protein product is CASSLGRARSTEAFF.

The CDR3 coding sequence is TGTGCCAGCAGCTCTCAGAGCGGGACGCCGGAGTTCTTC. Translated, it gives CASSSQSGTPEFF. V is TRBV7-9 and J is TRBJ2-1, with 7 bases matching TRBD2. V shed 4 bases and J 14 bases; nucleotides not matched to a gene: 11. The CDR3 is 13 residues long. The germline V gene has CDR1 SEHNR and CDR2 FQNEAQ (reference sequence).

J is TRBJ2-7 and V is TRBV18; TRBD1 agrees at 7 bases. V was clipped by 3 bases and J by 6 bases; unmatched bases: 8. The germline gives CDR1 KGHSH, CDR2 LQKENI. This CDR3 contains 14 residues. The CDR3 is CASSPGTVFGEQYF. The DNA for the CDR3 is TGTGCCAGCTCACCGGGGACAGTTTTTGGCGAGCAGTACTTC.

The chain employs TRBV28 and TRBJ2-6; 7 nucleotides align to TRBD1. This CDR3 spans 21 amino acids. Germline V gene sequence: CDR1 MDHEN, CDR2 SYDVKM. V was clipped by 6 bases and J by 0 bases; unmatched bases: 20. The CDR3 region has the DNA TGTGCCAGCAGGTTGATTCGGGACAGTTCAAGGGGATTCTCTGGGGCCAACGTCCTGACTTTC. Translating it yields CASRLIRDSSRGFSGANVLTF.

The chain employs TRBV9 and TRBJ1-1, with D possibly TRBD1 on 5 matching bases. Deletions cut 3 bases from V and 1 base from J, with 13 bases between. In germline, CDR1 is SGDLS, CDR2 YYNGEE. The CDR3 spans 15 residues. The CDR3 sequence: CASSGRGRENTEAFF. CDR3 bases: TGTGCCAGCAGCGGTAGGGGACGGGAGAACACTGAAGCTTTCTTT.

The chain combines TRBV15 with TRBJ1-2; TRBD1 is a possible D gene (5 bases). Germline CDR1 LNHNV, CDR2 YYDKDF (reference sequence). The CDR3 is 15 amino acids. The V end was cut by 5 bases, the J end by 8 bases, with 21 bases between. The CDR3 DNA sequence: TGTGCCACCAGCGGGGGATTGGGACGAATTGGGGGCTACACCTTC. This translates into CATSGGLGRIGGYTF.

The chain links TRBV28 to TRBJ1-5; tentative D call: TRBD1 (5 bases). CDR3 size: 15 residues. Germline V gene data show CDR1 as MDHEN and CDR2 as SYDVKM. The germline V and J ends were trimmed by 4 bases and 2 bases, with 12 bases remaining between them. The CDR3 loop is CASSSSGRGNQPQHF. CDR3 DNA sequence: TGTGCCAGCAGTTCCTCGGGACGAGGCAATCAGCCCCAGCATTTT.